This T cell receptor (beta chain) stems from a study of CD8+ T cells in alopecia areata. On the study more broadly: Administration of oral tofacitinib to treated patients was at 5 to 10 mg twice daily. Study outcomes and limitations: Compared with normal scalp, lesional scalp had higher clonality and more expanded CD8+ clones.

V was pared by 6 bases and J by 3 bases, with 14 bases between. This CDR3 has 14 residues. The germline V gene encodes CDR1 MNHEY and CDR2 SVGAGI. RNA was isolated and reverse transcribed to cDNA, the sequencing template. This table comes from immunoSEQ multiplex PCR, and its TCRdb copy is limited to in-frame clones, with some not included. The sample shows more than 150,000 clones, roughly half of them seen only once. Treatment: oral pan-JAK inhibitor, 5-10 mg twice daily. Lesional scalp punch biopsies and peripheral blood were collected from alopecia areata patients. Remarks on this clone: Antigen specificity is unknown.

This sample comprised CD8+ T cells sorted from blood, obtained at approximately week 52, from a patient treated with tofacitinib. The source is a human donor with alopecia areata. The chain uses TRBV6-5 and TRBJ2-5; D tentatively reads TRBD1 or TRBD2 (5 bases each). This CDR3 reads CASRYGTAEETQYF. CDR3 DNA sequence: TGTGCCAGCAGATATGGGACGGCGGAAGAGACCCAGTACTTC.